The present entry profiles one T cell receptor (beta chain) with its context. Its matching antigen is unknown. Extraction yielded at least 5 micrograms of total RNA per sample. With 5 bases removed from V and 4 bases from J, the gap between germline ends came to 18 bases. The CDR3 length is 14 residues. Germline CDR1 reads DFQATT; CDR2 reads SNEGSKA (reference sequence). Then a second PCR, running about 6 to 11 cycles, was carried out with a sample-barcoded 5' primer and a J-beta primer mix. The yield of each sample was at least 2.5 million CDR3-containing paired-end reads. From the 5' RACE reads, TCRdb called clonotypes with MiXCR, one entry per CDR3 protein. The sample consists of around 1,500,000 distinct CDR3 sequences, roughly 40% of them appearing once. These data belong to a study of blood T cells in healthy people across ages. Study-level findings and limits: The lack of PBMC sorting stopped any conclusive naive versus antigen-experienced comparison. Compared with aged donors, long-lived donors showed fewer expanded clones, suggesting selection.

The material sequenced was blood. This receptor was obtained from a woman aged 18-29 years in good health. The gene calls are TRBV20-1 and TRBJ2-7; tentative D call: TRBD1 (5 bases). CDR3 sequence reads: CSAAPVGAAYEQYF. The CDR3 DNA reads TGCAGTGCTGCCCCTGTAGGGGCCGCTTACGAGCAGTACTTC.